This T cell receptor (beta chain) appears in the sequencing data of a study of T cell responses to AZD1222 COVID-19 vaccine. Across the whole study: Analysis merged second doses at about 4 or about 12 weeks. Points from the study as a whole: Spike-specific TCR breadth and depth were elevated following two AZD1222 doses. AZD1222 recipients seropositive at baseline numbered only five to seven. The study reported that nearly half of spike-specific TCRs target unmutated variant regions.

Here immunoSEQ multiplex PCR was the method, and the copy in TCRdb shows in-frame clones only, minus some. The table lists 130,000 to 150,000 clones, 90% of them singletons, with approximately 3.6% in the top ten. As for this clone: Its antigen is unknown.

Germline V gene sequence: CDR1 SGHVS, CDR2 FQNEAQ. V lost 7 bases to trimming and J lost 1 base, with 19 bases between them. The length of the CDR3 is 16 residues. V and J are TRBV7-8 and TRBJ1-1; no firm D call. The sequence was obtained from an adult in good health. The sequenced sample was peripheral blood, obtained on day 0 of AZD1222 vaccination. The CDR3 sequence is CASTIERTRRNTEAFF. In DNA form, the CDR3 reads TGTGCCAGCACCATCGAAAGGACGAGAAGGAACACTGAAGCTTTCTTT.